Following are 25 T cell receptor beta chains from one sample sequenced in a study of cytomegalovirus exposure and HLA in healthy donors. The PCR employed 60 Vbeta primers together with 13 Jbeta primers. Method: immunoSEQ multiplex PCR; TCRdb's copy keeps in-frame clones and lacks some. Across just under 65,000 clones, the top ten clones capture 15% of the sample. Sequenced: PBMCs. Receptor source: a boy between 10 and 17 years old in good health and CMV-seronegative.

The chain couples TRBV18 to TRBJ2-6; TRBD1 matches at 7 bases. CDR1 is KGHSH, CDR2 LQKENI, per germline. The V and J ends lost 6 bases and 2 bases, in that order; junction bases with no gene match: 4. The CDR3 is 15 residues long. The CDR3 DNA reads TGTGCCAGCTCTGACAGGGTGGCTGGGGCCAACGTCCTGACTTTC. Translating gives CASSDRVAGANVLTF.

This sequence joins TRBV4-1 and TRBJ2-1, with 11 bases aligning to TRBD2. The CDR3 totals 16 residues. Trimming took 2 bases from V and 0 from J; bases not matched to a gene: 0. Germline V gives CDR1 MGHRA, CDR2 YSYEKL. Written as DNA, the CDR3 is TGCGCCAGCAGCCAACTAGCGGGGGGCTCCTACAATGAGCAGTTCTTC. This codes for CASSQLAGGSYNEQFF.

The chain recombines TRBV2 with TRBJ1-2, with TRBD1 identical over 7 bases. The length of the CDR3 is 16 residues. V lost 4 bases and J lost 2; bases outside the gene matches: 10. Per germline, CDR1 SNHLY and CDR2 FYNNEI. This CDR3 reads CASSGRGQAANYGYTF. The CDR3 DNA follows: TGTGCCAGCAGTGGCCGCGGACAGGCTGCCAACTATGGCTACACCTTC.

V gene TRBV14 combines with J gene TRBJ1-6, with unresolved D. The CDR3 loop spans 21 amino acids. The ends were cut back, 0 bases at V and 3 bases at J, with 24 bases in the middle. Germline V gene lookup returns CDR1 SGHDN and CDR2 FVKESK. CDR3 sequence reads: CASSQEWARAINSIYNSPLHF. In DNA form, the CDR3 reads TGTGCCAGCAGCCAAGAGTGGGCCCGAGCCATTAATAGTATCTATAATTCACCCCTCCACTTT.

This chain joins TRBV28 and TRBJ1-3; TRBD1 is a possible D gene (5 bases). The germline V gene encodes CDR1 MDHEN and CDR2 SYDVKM. Trimming removed 5 bases at V and 0 bases at J, with 17 bases between. CDR3 length equals 17 residues. The CDR3: CASSTYRQIASGNTIYF. CDR3 in DNA: TGTGCCAGCAGTACTTACCGACAGATCGCCTCTGGAAACACCATATATTTT.

The chain uses TRBV4-1 and TRBJ2-7, with D perhaps matching TRBD2 (7 bases). Trimming stripped 1 base from V and 6 bases from J, with 19 bases between. The CDR3 has 16 residues. Germline CDR1 reads MGHRA; CDR2 reads YSYEKL. The CDR3, as DNA: TGCGCCAGCAGCCAAGTTCCGGCGGAGGGGGGGCGCGAGCAGTACTTC. Its translation: CASSQVPAEGGREQYF.

This chain connects TRBV7-2 to TRBJ1-1; maybe TRBD1 (6 bases). Germline values: CDR1 SGHTA, CDR2 FQGNSA. Trimming left V 3 bases short and J 1 base short, with 9 bases between. The CDR3 extends over 14 amino acids. CDR3 loop: CASSFKQGNTEAFF. Here the CDR3 DNA reads TGTGCCAGCAGCTTCAAACAGGGGAACACTGAAGCTTTCTTT. Full variable domain (outside the CDR3, taken from reference TRBV7-2 and TRBJ1-1): GAGVSQSPSNKVTEKGKDVELRCDPISGHTALYWYRQSLGQGLEFLIYFQGNSAPDKSGLPSDRFSAERTGGSVSTLTIQRTQQEDSAVYLCASSFKQGNTEAFFGQGTRLTVV.

The chain is built from TRBV19 and TRBJ2-2; D possibly corresponds to TRBD1 (8 bases). V lost 5 bases to trimming and J lost 7 bases, with 20 bases between them. Germline V gene sequence: CDR1 LNHDA, CDR2 SQIVND (reference sequence). CDR3 size: 16 residues. CDR3 sequence: CASSPTGGGWIGELFF. CDR3 in DNA: TGTGCCAGTAGTCCAACAGGGGGGGGGTGGATCGGGGAGCTGTTTTTT.

This chain joins TRBV9 and TRBJ2-2; tentatively, D is TRBD1 (6 bases). Germline CDR1 is SGDLS and CDR2 is YYNGEE. V lost 0 bases to trimming and J lost 7 bases, with 16 bases between them. The CDR3 covers 16 residues. This CDR3 reads CASSVATAGVGGELFF. In nucleotides, the CDR3 is TGTGCCAGCAGCGTAGCTACGGCAGGGGTTGGCGGGGAGCTGTTTTTT.

The rearrangement uses TRBV23-1 and TRBJ2-3, with a weak D call TRBD2 (6 bases). TRBV23-1 is designated an ORF whose function remains uncertain. The CDR3 length is 16 residues. The germline V and J ends were trimmed by 2 bases and 4 bases, with 16 bases remaining between them. The CDR3 DNA sequence: TGCGCCAGCAGTCAACGGAGACTAGTATATGCAGATACGCAGTATTTT. Amino acids: CASSQRRLVYADTQYF.

CDR3 in amino acids: CASSLTGPTNEKLFF. The CDR3 region has the DNA TGCGCCAGCAGTTTGACAGGGCCCACTAATGAAAAACTGTTTTTT. V gene TRBV5-1 combines with J gene TRBJ1-4; 7 bases map to TRBD1. V gave up 5 bases and J gave up 2 bases; unmatched junction bases: 6. In germline, CDR1 is SGHRS, CDR2 YFSETQ. The CDR3 runs 15 residues.

The chain combines TRBV19 with TRBJ1-5; D gene unclear. CDR3 length: 14 residues. Germline V gene sequence: CDR1 LNHDA, CDR2 SQIVND (reference sequence). V lost 2 bases and J 6 bases, leaving 11 bases between the germline ends. The CDR3: CASSIRGNGQPQHF. CDR3 nucleotide sequence: TGTGCCAGTAGTATAAGAGGGAACGGTCAGCCCCAGCATTTT.

The rearrangement joins TRBV6-1 to TRBJ1-1; 8 bases align to TRBD1. CDR3 length equals 14 residues. Germline V lookup: CDR1 MNHNS, CDR2 SASEGT. The V gene end was trimmed by 4 bases and the J gene end by 3 bases; junction bases not matched to a gene: 4. CDR3 nucleotide sequence: TGTGCCAGCAGTGCCAGACAGGGGCACACTGAAGCTTTCTTT. This sequence encodes CASSARQGHTEAFF.

The chain uses TRBV5-1 and TRBJ2-2; 7 nucleotides line up with TRBD1. The ends lost 4 bases at V and 9 bases at J; junction bases unmatched: 6. Per the germline V gene, CDR1 is SGHRS and CDR2 is YFSETQ. The CDR3 extends over 13 amino acids. The CDR3 coding sequence is TGCGCCAGCAGCCTGGGACAGAACAGGGAGCTGTTTTTT. This translates into CASSLGQNRELFF.

The V and J genes are TRBV27 and TRBJ2-6; 9 bases are shared with TRBD1. This CDR3 comprises 16 residues. The trim removed 6 bases at V and 3 bases at J, leaving 6 bases unmatched. CDR1 is MNHEY, CDR2 SMNVEV, per germline (reference sequence). The CDR3 bases are TGTGCCAGCAGAAGTACAGGGGGCGATGGGGCCAACGTCCTGACTTTC. Its protein product is CASRSTGGDGANVLTF.

The chain couples TRBV5-1 to TRBJ1-4; TRBD1 is a possible D gene (5 bases). The ends were cut back, 2 bases at V and 6 bases at J, with 17 bases in the middle. Looked up from germline, CDR1 is SGHRS and CDR2 is YFSETQ. This CDR3 contains 16 residues. CDR3 residues: CASSLAQGLGDEKLFF. The CDR3 DNA reads as TGCGCCAGCAGCTTAGCCCAGGGTCTTGGGGATGAAAAACTGTTTTTT.

This chain joins TRBV27 and TRBJ2-2; 10 bases agree with TRBD2. In germline, CDR1 is MNHEY, CDR2 SMNVEV (reference sequence). The CDR3 runs to 15 residues. V lost 5 bases, J lost 9 bases, and 9 bases stayed unmatched. As DNA, the CDR3 is TGTGCCAGCAGTGGGATAGCGGGAGGAGCCAGGGAGCTGTTTTTT. It yields the protein CASSGIAGGARELFF.

The chain uses TRBV14 and TRBJ2-7, with D perhaps matching TRBD1 (8 bases). This CDR3 has 18 residues. Deletions cut 4 bases from V and 1 base from J, with 23 bases between. CDR1 is SGHDN and CDR2 is FVKESK in the germline V gene. CDR3 loop: CASSRNKGGTGISYEQYF. The CDR3 DNA reads TGTGCCAGCAGCCGCAACAAGGGGGGGACAGGAATATCCTACGAGCAGTACTTC.

This clone is medium-sized by frequency. This chain connects TRBV11-1 to TRBJ2-5, with 9 bases aligning to TRBD2. Germline CDR1 and CDR2: SGHAT and FQDESV (reference sequence). J lost 1 base, V lost 6 bases, and 3 bases had no gene match. The CDR3 spans 14 residues. The CDR3 region has the DNA TGTGCCAGCAGGGCGGGGGGGACCCAAGAGACCCAGTACTTC. It specifies CASRAGGTQETQYF.

This rearrangement joins TRBV5-1 to TRBJ1-2; tentatively, D is TRBD1 (6 bases). Germline-derived CDR1 and CDR2 are SGHRS and YFSETQ. Deletions cut 0 bases from V and 3 bases from J, with 9 bases between. The length of the CDR3 is 14 residues. CDR3 nucleotide sequence: TGCGCCAGCAGCTTGGATCCAGGGGACTATGGCTACACCTTC. It encodes CASSLDPGDYGYTF.

The rearrangement links TRBV5-1 to TRBJ1-1; 10 positions agree with TRBD1. This CDR3 has 15 amino acids. The V segment lost 5 bases and the J segment 4 bases; nucleotides outside the gene matches: 8. Germline values: CDR1 SGHRS, CDR2 YFSETQ. CDR3 nucleotide sequence: TGCGCCAGCAGGGAGTCCGGGACAGGGGCCACTGAAGCTTTCTTT. Protein product: CASRESGTGATEAFF.

The rearrangement uses TRBV6-1 and TRBJ1-1; tentative D call: TRBD1 (6 bases). Germline CDR1 is MNHNS and CDR2 is SASEGT. CDR3 length equals 14 residues. Trimming cost V 5 bases and J 6 bases, with 16 bases left between them. The CDR3 coding sequence is TGTGCCAGCAGTCTAACACAGGGTGTTGCTGAAGCTTTCTTT. Translation gives CASSLTQGVAEAFF.

The chain couples TRBV19 to TRBJ2-2; 7 positions agree with TRBD1. Looked up from germline, CDR1 is LNHDA and CDR2 is SQIVND (reference sequence). The CDR3 has 17 residues. The trim removed 4 bases at V and 6 bases at J, leaving 14 bases unmatched. CDR3 nucleotide sequence: TGTGCCAGTAGTAGAACGGGACAGCTCGATCCCGCCGGGGAGCTGTTTTTT. Translation: CASSRTGQLDPAGELFF.

The rearrangement links TRBV5-4 to TRBJ2-4, with 8 bases lining up with TRBD2. The CDR3 extends over 16 amino acids. Germline V gene lookup returns CDR1 SGHNT and CDR2 YYREEE (reference sequence). J gave up 0 bases and V 4 bases, and 6 bases lay outside the gene matches. The CDR3 DNA reads as TGTGCCAGCAGCCCCGCGGGAGGAGTAGCCAAAAACATTCAGTACTTC. This sequence encodes CASSPAGGVAKNIQYF.

The V gene is TRBV5-1, the J gene TRBJ1-4, with D possibly TRBD1 on 5 matching bases. CDR1 is SGHRS and CDR2 is YFSETQ in the germline V gene. This CDR3 contains 14 residues. V was shortened by 0 bases and J by 4 bases, with 7 bases between the two germline ends. The DNA for the CDR3 is TGCGCCAGCAGCTTGGGACAGAGTAATGAAAAACTGTTTTTT. Amino acid sequence: CASSLGQSNEKLFF.